This is a list of T cell receptor beta chains from one sample in a study of T cell responses to AZD1222 COVID-19 vaccine. Sequenced by immunoSEQ multiplex PCR; TCRdb stores in-frame clones only, minus some. The sample lists 100,000 to 120,000 clones, nearly 90% seen once, with about 3% in the top ten. The sample here was peripheral blood, taken on day 0 of AZD1222 vaccination. These receptors were taken from an adult in good health. CDR3s include the opening cysteine and the closing phenylalanine or tryptophan. D genes are given only for firm matches. The listing skips clone size in some rows; elsewhere it reads once, few, many or a size class.

>-|TRBJ1-6|TRBV14|-
CASSRGLGNSPLHF
TGTGCCAGCAGCAGGGGGTTAGGGAATTCACCCCTCCACTTT
>-|TRBJ2-7|TRBV10-3|-
CAIRDKAEQYF
TGTGCCATCAGGGACAAGGCCGAGCAGTACTTC
>TRBD2|TRBJ2-7|TRBV5-1|-
CASSLGRGVTYEQYF
TGCGCCAGCAGCTTGGGACGGGGGGTAACCTACGAGCAGTACTTC
>TRBD1|TRBJ1-2|TRBV3-1/TRBV3-2|once
CASKLDRGHYGYTF
TGTGCCAGCAAGTTGGACAGGGGGCACTATGGCTACACCTTC
>-|TRBJ2-5|TRBV7-9|-
CASSLRGAGETQYF
TGTGCCAGCAGCTTAAGGGGGGCCGGGGAGACCCAGTACTTC
>-|TRBJ1-2|TRBV19|-
CASSNSDSQVGRYTF
TGTGCCAGTAGTAACTCTGACTCTCAAGTTGGTCGCTACACCTTC
>TRBD2|TRBJ2-5|TRBV5-1|-
CASSTWTSGGLQLETQYF
TGCGCCAGCAGCACTTGGACTAGCGGGGGCCTCCAACTAGAGACCCAGTACTTC
>TRBD1|TRBJ2-5|TRBV4-2|-
CASSQETGGQETQYF
TGTGCCAGCAGCCAAGAGACAGGGGGACAAGAGACCCAGTACTTC
>TRBD1|TRBJ1-5|TRBV19|-
CASSIAPGQGAGWGQPQHF
TGTGCCAGTAGTATAGCCCCGGGACAGGGGGCAGGGTGGGGTCAGCCCCAGCATTTT
>-|TRBJ1-1|TRBV29-1|few
CSVVKVGVTEAFF
TGCAGCGTTGTTAAGGTTGGTGTCACTGAAGCTTTCTTT
>-|TRBJ2-7|TRBV28|-
CASSFWGHINYEQYF
TGTGCCAGCAGTTTTTGGGGACACATCAACTACGAGCAGTACTTC
>-|TRBJ1-5|TRBV11-2|once
CASSLAGDNQPQHF
TGTGCCAGCAGCTTAGCAGGGGACAATCAGCCCCAGCATTTT
>-|TRBJ2-7|TRBV27|once
CASSLIRRVNRYEQYF
TGTGCCAGCAGTTTAATCCGCAGGGTAAACCGCTACGAGCAGTACTTC
>-|TRBJ2-5|TRBV6-6|-
CASSAPRVPQYF
TGTGCCAGCAGCGCACCCAGGGTGCCCCAGTACTTC